The rows below give T cell receptor beta chains drawn from one sample of a study of control samples from healthy donors and cancer patients. Some clones are missing from TCRdb's copy, which holds only in-frame ones; the method was immunoSEQ multiplex PCR. The sample consists of 79,000 or so clones, roughly 89% of them appearing once. Input material: PBMCs. The receptors shown here come from a woman between 45 and 65 years old with colorectal cancer. CDR3s include the opening cysteine and the closing phenylalanine or tryptophan. A clone size is listed for some rows: how often the clone was seen (once, few, many), or a class if it is expanded.

v_gene: TRBV7-2; abundance: few; j_gene: TRBJ2-1; CDR3aa: CASSSRGQLRGNEQFF
v_gene: TRBV19; abundance: once; j_gene: TRBJ2-1; CDR3aa: CASSIVPGGRNEQFF
v_gene: TRBV5-6; abundance: NA; j_gene: TRBJ1-2; CDR3aa: CASSLIPSLGTDASGYTF
v_gene: TRBV5-1; abundance: NA; j_gene: TRBJ2-6; CDR3aa: CASSTTPSGANVLTF
v_gene: TRBV30; abundance: NA; j_gene: TRBJ2-1; CDR3aa: CAWSRKQFNEQFF
v_gene: TRBV7-8; abundance: NA; j_gene: TRBJ2-1; CDR3aa: CASSSESAGNEQFF
v_gene: TRBV7-3; abundance: once; j_gene: TRBJ2-3; CDR3aa: CASSPGQSLTDTQYF
v_gene: TRBV19; abundance: once; j_gene: TRBJ1-5; CDR3aa: CASSSVRYQPQHF
v_gene: TRBV5-1; abundance: once; j_gene: TRBJ2-1; CDR3aa: CASSLGAGLADNEQFF
v_gene: TRBV6-2/TRBV6-3; abundance: NA; j_gene: TRBJ2-5; CDR3aa: CASSYSGGQETQYF
v_gene: TRBV12-3/TRBV12-4; abundance: once; j_gene: TRBJ2-3; CDR3aa: CASSATDTQYF
v_gene: TRBV27; abundance: NA; j_gene: TRBJ2-3; CDR3aa: CASSLLGGAQYF
v_gene: TRBV15; abundance: NA; j_gene: TRBJ2-1; CDR3aa: CATSRAGGPGDEQFF
v_gene: TRBV2; abundance: NA; j_gene: TRBJ2-1; CDR3aa: CASSAADNEQFF